These 22 T cell receptor beta chains came from one sample sequenced in a study of a mutant IDH1 vaccine in newly diagnosed glioma. Time point in this sample: week 11, during vaccination. Vaccination used 300 ug of mutant IDH1 20-mer peptide per dose, with topical imiquimod. Measured with immunoSEQ multiplex PCR; TCRdb has only the in-frame clones, and not every one. Counted here are about 130,000 clones, about 80% occurring once; the ten biggest clones make up 5.5%. Their antigens are not known. The source material was PBMCs, sampled from a glioma patient whose treatment included an IDH1 peptide vaccine. Receptors were obtained from a man aged 35 to 55 with glioma.

This clone was seen once. The rearrangement joins TRBV30 to TRBJ1-1; 9 bases map to TRBD1. Losses at the gene ends were 3 bases for V and 0 bases for J; bases not matched to a gene: 11. The CDR3 spans 17 residues. Per the germline V gene, CDR1 is GTSNPN and CDR2 is SVGIG (reference sequence). The CDR3 loop reads CAWRRQGVWGMNTEAFF. The CDR3 DNA reads as TGTGCCTGGAGGCGACAGGGGGTATGGGGGATGAACACTGAAGCTTTCTTT.

The rearrangement joins TRBV9 to TRBJ2-3, with D possibly being TRBD2 (7 bases). Trimming removed 4 bases at V and 5 bases at J, with 17 bases between. This CDR3 contains 15 residues. Per germline, CDR1 SGDLS and CDR2 YYNGEE. The CDR3 nucleotides are TGTGCCAGCAGCCCGCGAGGGGGGGGCGTAGATACGCAGTATTTT. This codes for CASSPRGGGVDTQYF.

This chain uses TRBV4-2 with TRBJ2-1; 13 bases match TRBD2. CDR1 is LGHNA and CDR2 is YNFKEQ in the germline V gene. The CDR3 extends over 19 amino acids. The trim removed 2 bases at V and 4 bases at J, leaving 11 bases unmatched. CDR3 region: CASSQFTPTSGRVYNEQFF. In DNA, the CDR3 is TGTGCCAGCAGCCAATTCACCCCTACTAGCGGGAGGGTTTACAATGAGCAGTTCTTC.

V usage is TRBV15 and J usage is TRBJ2-1; no clear D gene. The CDR3 runs to 14 residues. The V and J ends lost 5 bases and 4 bases respectively, with 12 bases between them. From germline, CDR1 is LNHNV and CDR2 YYDKDF (reference sequence). CDR3 in amino acids: CATSPRTVYNEQFF. CDR3 nucleotide sequence: TGTGCCACCAGCCCAAGAACTGTATACAATGAGCAGTTCTTC.

The chain recombines TRBV29-1 with TRBJ2-3; D not resolved. V shed 0 bases and J shed 5 bases, with 3 bases lying between them. The CDR3 runs 11 residues. Germline values: CDR1 SQVTM, CDR2 ANQGSEA. In nucleotides, the CDR3 is TGCAGCGTTGAAGATATAGATACGCAGTATTTT. Residues: CSVEDIDTQYF.

The chain has TRBV19 and TRBJ1-2; tentative D call: TRBD1 (6 bases). Germline CDR1 and CDR2: LNHDA and SQIVND (reference sequence). Trimming took off 0 bases at V and 5 bases at J, with 13 bases between the two ends. The CDR3 length is 15 residues. As DNA, the CDR3 is TGTGCCAGTAGTATAGAAACAACAGGGAGGTATGGCTACACCTTC. Translating it yields CASSIETTGRYGYTF. Looking up the rest from reference TRBV19 and TRBJ1-2 gives the full variable domain: DGGITQSPKYLFRKEGQNVTLSCEQNLNHDAMYWYRQDPGQGLRLIYYSQIVNDFQKGDIAEGYSVSREKKESFPLTVTSAQKNPTAFYLCASSIETTGRYGYTFGSGTRLTVV.

The chain couples TRBV28 to TRBJ2-7; 9 bases map to TRBD1. CDR1 and CDR2 from the germline V gene are MDHEN and SYDVKM. V was pared by 5 bases and J by 4 bases, with 3 bases of the junction left unmatched. The CDR3 totals 13 residues. In nucleotides, the CDR3 is TGTGCCAGCAGTCGGACAGGGGTGTACGAGCAGTACTTC. This encodes CASSRTGVYEQYF.

This clone was counted a single time. The J gene is TRBJ2-5, the V gene TRBV5-1; perhaps TRBD1 as D (6 bases). CDR3 length equals 13 residues. Germline assignment: CDR1 SGHRS and CDR2 YFSETQ. Trimming removed 5 bases at V and 5 bases at J, with 13 bases between. CDR3 sequence reads: CASSSGTLETQYF. CDR3 in DNA: TGCGCCAGCAGTTCCGGGACATTGGAGACCCAGTACTTC.

The chain uses TRBV7-2 and TRBJ2-7; either TRBD1 or TRBD2 may fit D (6 bases each). The germline V and J ends were trimmed by 1 base and 6 bases, with 19 bases remaining between them. In germline, CDR1 is SGHTA, CDR2 FQGNSA. CDR3 length: 16 residues. CDR3 amino acids: CASSLVGRGGRSEQYF. The CDR3 region has the DNA TGTGCCAGCAGCTTAGTTGGGAGAGGGGGGCGGTCCGAGCAGTACTTC.

The CDR3 DNA is TGTGCCAGCAGCCAAAGTCGGTCTAGCTCCTACGAGCAGTACTTC. This gives the protein CASSQSRSSSYEQYF. The V call is TRBV4-2, the J call TRBJ2-7; D not resolved. There are 15 residues in the CDR3. From germline, CDR1 is LGHNA and CDR2 YNFKEQ. Trimming took off 2 bases at V and 0 bases at J, with 11 bases between the two ends.

The chain joins TRBV7-9 to TRBJ2-1; the D is unclear. CDR3 length: 14 amino acids. V shed 7 bases and J shed 2 bases, with 12 bases lying between them. The germline CDR1 and CDR2 sequences are SEHNR and FQNEAQ (reference sequence). The CDR3: CASILAGPYNEQFF. CDR3 DNA sequence: TGTGCCAGCATCCTGGCAGGCCCCTACAATGAGCAGTTCTTC.

The V gene is TRBV5-1, the J gene TRBJ2-2, with D possibly TRBD2 on 6 matching bases. Germline V gene sequence: CDR1 SGHRS, CDR2 YFSETQ. Trimming removed 9 bases at V and 3 bases at J, with 18 bases between. The CDR3 runs 15 residues. The CDR3 region has the DNA TGCGCCACCCACCTGACTGGGGAGGACACCGGGGAGCTGTTTTTT. Its protein product is CATHLTGEDTGELFF. The variable domain in full, completed from reference TRBV5-1 and TRBJ2-2, reads KAGVTQTPRYLIKTRGQQVTLSCSPISGHRSVSWYQQTPGQGLQFLFEYFSETQRNKGNFPGRFSGRQFSNSRSEMNVSTLELGDSALYLCATHLTGEDTGELFFGEGSRLTVL.

The genes are TRBV20-1 and TRBJ2-3; no clear D gene. Trimming pared 7 bases from V and 5 bases from J, leaving 7 bases between. The CDR3 is 10 residues long. Per the germline V gene, CDR1 is DFQATT and CDR2 is SNEGSKA (reference sequence). CDR3 residues: CSGDLDTQYF. The CDR3 nucleotides read TGCAGTGGAGACTTAGATACGCAGTATTTT.

The chain is built from TRBV7-6 and TRBJ2-1, with TRBD2 matching over 11 bases. Trimming removed 2 bases from V and 7 bases from J; junction bases left unmatched: 7. The CDR3 contains 16 residues. From germline, CDR1 is SGHVS and CDR2 FNYEAQ. Written as DNA, the CDR3 is TGTGCCAGCAGCTTAAGCGCTAGCGGGGGGTATAATGAGCAGTTCTTC. This translates into CASSLSASGGYNEQFF.

This clone came up once. V gene TRBV4-3 combines with J gene TRBJ2-7; D not resolved. Germline CDR1 is LGHNA and CDR2 is YSLEER. The CDR3 has 13 residues. V was clipped by 0 bases and J by 3 bases, with 6 bases between them. This CDR3 is CASSQEEFYEQYF. The CDR3 nucleotides read TGCGCCAGCAGCCAAGAGGAATTCTACGAGCAGTACTTC.

The V call is TRBV5-1, the J call TRBJ2-3; 8 bases map to TRBD1. This CDR3 has 20 amino acids. Germline loops: CDR1 SGHRS, CDR2 YFSETQ. J lost 2 bases, V lost 1 base, and 18 bases had no gene match. CDR3 DNA sequence: TGCGCCAGCAGCTTGATTTCCGGTCATGGGGCAGGGGGCTACACAGATACGCAGTATTTT. Translation: CASSLISGHGAGGYTDTQYF.

CDR3 residues: CASPWVTDTQYF. The CDR3, as DNA: TGCGCCAGCCCCTGGGTGACAGATACGCAGTATTTT. The V call is TRBV5-1, the J call TRBJ2-3; D gene unclear. The CDR3 is made up of 12 amino acids. Germline-derived CDR1 and CDR2 are SGHRS and YFSETQ. With 7 bases removed from V and 3 bases from J, the gap between germline ends came to 9 bases.

The CDR3 region has the DNA TGCAGCGTTGTCGTGGGGGATATCGAGCAGTACTTC. This sequence encodes CSVVVGDIEQYF. V and J are TRBV29-1 and TRBJ2-7; D may match TRBD1 or TRBD2 (5 bases each). Between the trimmed V and J ends, which lost 4 bases and 6 bases, there was a span of 13 bases. The CDR3 length is 12 residues. Germline CDR1 reads SQVTM; CDR2 reads ANQGSEA.

V gene TRBV10-3 combines with J gene TRBJ2-1, with no clear D. Germline CDR1 reads ENHRY; CDR2 reads SYGVKD. Trimming cost V 6 bases and J 10 bases, with 10 bases left between them. The CDR3 loop spans 11 amino acids. The CDR3 region has the DNA TGTGCCATCAGCAACAGTCAGGAGCAGTTCTTC. It translates to CAISNSQEQFF.

The gene calls are TRBV6-6 and TRBJ2-1; no firm D call. Germline CDR1 and CDR2: MNHNY and SVGAGI (reference sequence). Between the trimmed V and J ends, which lost 5 bases and 10 bases, there was a span of 9 bases. The CDR3 runs to 11 residues. Here the CDR3 DNA reads TGTGCCAGCAGTAGAGGACCAGAGCAGTTCTTC. This encodes CASSRGPEQFF.

The V call is TRBV4-1, the J call TRBJ2-1, with a weak D call TRBD2 (5 bases). The CDR3 is made up of 13 amino acids. The germline V gene has CDR1 MGHRA and CDR2 YSYEKL. V lost 4 bases, J lost 9 bases, and 13 bases lay in between. CDR3 sequence (DNA): TGCGCCAGCAGCCGAGGGTTCCTGGGTGAGCAGTTCTTC. This sequence encodes CASSRGFLGEQFF.

This clone was observed a few times. The V gene is TRBV7-2, the J gene TRBJ1-4; unclear D gene. In germline, CDR1 is SGHTA, CDR2 FQGNSA. V lost 4 bases to trimming and J lost 7 bases, with 13 bases between them. The CDR3 totals 14 residues. The DNA for the CDR3 is TGTGCCAGCAGCTCGGGTGAGGGCCCTGAAAAACTGTTTTTT. Translation: CASSSGEGPEKLFF.